This T cell receptor beta chain was recorded in a study of cytomegalovirus exposure and HLA in healthy donors. Study-wide findings and caveats: When analyzed later, the rates of TCR association showed variation by HLA locus, with DRB1 the most and HLA-C the fewest. Excluded were some V segments that proved indistinguishable, including TRBV6-2 and TRBV6-3. In vitro confirmation showed three CMV-associated chains to be CMV antigen specific.

Primers included in the PCR were 60 Vbeta and 13 Jbeta primers. TCRdb's copy holds only in-frame clones and misses some; the assay was immunoSEQ multiplex PCR. Of approximately 110,000 clones listed, over 60% are singletons. It was healthy bone marrow donors who served as donors. Concerning this clone itself: Its antigen is currently unknown.

Germline CDR1 is MNHEY and CDR2 is SVGAGI. This CDR3 region has 15 residues. The material sequenced was PBMCs. This receptor was obtained from a man aged 25-40 years in good health and CMV-seropositive. The rearrangement links TRBV6-5 to TRBJ2-5; 8 bases align to TRBD1. The DNA matches TRBJ2-7 better at its end, which makes the J call doubtful. CDR3 DNA sequence: TGTGCCAGCAGTTACGCCGGGACAGGCTCCTACGAGCAGTACTTC. Residues: CASSYAGTGSYEQYF.